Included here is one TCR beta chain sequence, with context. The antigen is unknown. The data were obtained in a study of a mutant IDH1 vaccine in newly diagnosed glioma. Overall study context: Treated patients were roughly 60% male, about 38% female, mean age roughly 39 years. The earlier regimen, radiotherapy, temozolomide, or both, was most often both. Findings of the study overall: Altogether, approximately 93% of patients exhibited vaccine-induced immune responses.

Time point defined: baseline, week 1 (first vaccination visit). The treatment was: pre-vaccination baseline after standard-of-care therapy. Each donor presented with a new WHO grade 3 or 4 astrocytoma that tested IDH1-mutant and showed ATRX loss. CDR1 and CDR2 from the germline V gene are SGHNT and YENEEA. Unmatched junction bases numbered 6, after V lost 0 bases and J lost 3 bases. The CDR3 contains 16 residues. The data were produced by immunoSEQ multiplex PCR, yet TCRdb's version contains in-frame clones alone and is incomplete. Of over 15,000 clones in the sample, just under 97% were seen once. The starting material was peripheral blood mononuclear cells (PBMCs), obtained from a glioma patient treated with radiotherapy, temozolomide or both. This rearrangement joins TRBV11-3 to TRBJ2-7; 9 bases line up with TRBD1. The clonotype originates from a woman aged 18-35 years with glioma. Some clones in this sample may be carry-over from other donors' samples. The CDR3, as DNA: TGTGCCAGCAGCTTAGAAGCCGGGACAGGGTTCTACGAGCAGTACTTC. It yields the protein CASSLEAGTGFYEQYF.